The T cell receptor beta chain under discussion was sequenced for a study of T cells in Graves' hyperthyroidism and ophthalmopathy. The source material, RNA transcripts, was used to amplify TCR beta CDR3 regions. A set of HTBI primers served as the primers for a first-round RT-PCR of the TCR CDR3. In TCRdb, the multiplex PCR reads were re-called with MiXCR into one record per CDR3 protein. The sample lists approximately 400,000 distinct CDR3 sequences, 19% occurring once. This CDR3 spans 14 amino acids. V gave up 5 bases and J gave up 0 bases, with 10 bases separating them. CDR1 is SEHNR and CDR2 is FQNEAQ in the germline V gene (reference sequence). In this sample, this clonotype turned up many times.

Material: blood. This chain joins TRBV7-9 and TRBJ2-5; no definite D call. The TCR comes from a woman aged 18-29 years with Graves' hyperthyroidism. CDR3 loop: CASSPYSYQETQYF. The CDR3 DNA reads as TGTGCCAGCAGCCCGTACAGTTACCAAGAGACCCAGTACTTC.